This record looks at one TCR gamma chain sequence and its context. The antigen it recognizes is unknown. The protein TCRdb gives is from a much larger clone and does not agree with this DNA's translation at residue 5, likely a read error; the protein shown here comes from the DNA. For each case, genomic DNA was extracted from ten 5-um FFPE scrolls with the QIAamp DNA FFPE tissue kit. To test whether coeliac disease could be classified from the TCR repertoire, the study used duodenal biopsies that were formalin-fixed paraffin-embedded, fully anonymised, and surplus to diagnostic needs. These data are taken from a study of intestinal T cells in coeliac disease (dated by TCRdb to 2018 to 2021). Looking at the study overall: Coeliac patients were found to be much younger than controls, with mean ages of approximately 16.0 versus 55 years recorded in the TRG cohort. In the TCR-delta (TRD) cohort, there were duodenal biopsies from approximately eleven coeliac disease patients and approximately eleven non-coeliac controls. A second, larger TCR-gamma (TRG) cohort included duodenal biopsies from 33 coeliac disease patients and roughly 20 non-coeliac controls. Paper-wide results and their limitations: In training, clustering based on TRD kmers put every one of the 22 biopsies in the right class, and the leave-one-out accuracy was reported as 91%. It was not possible to tell repeated CDR3 amino acid sequences apart from PCR duplicates. FFPE-derived DNA was found to be relatively degraded, and loss of a proportion of TCR sequences in each sample was likely caused by this degradation. Age was significantly different between the coeliac and control groups, but splitting the analysis by age did not give a significant classification. Clustering based on TRG put most of the roughly 54 biopsies (approximately 94%) in the right class, and the reported leave-one-out accuracy was roughly 87%.

CDR1 and CDR2 (VENAVY, YDSYNSRV) derive from the germline V gene. The V end gives up 6 bases and the J end 3 bases, leaving 16 bases in the junction not matched to a gene. The CDR3 measures 17 amino acids from cysteine to phenylalanine. Left in the record is the CDR3 DNA by itself, 51 bases read in frame from the first base. Libraries were made using multiplex PCR. Instrument on record: Ion Torrent PGM. TRG repertoires were amplified from 150 to 200 ng of biopsy DNA using the LymphoTrack kit, whose primers carry Illumina adapters. TRG amplicons were purified with AMPure XP beads, quantified on a 2100 Bioanalyzer, and pooled equimolarly. TRG libraries were sequenced on an Ion PGM instrument. On the study's bioinformatics: Using FastX, any read was removed if more than 10% of its nucleotides had quality scores below the third quartile calculated per patient. IMGT/HighV-QUEST was used to align reads in order to assign V, D and J genes, locate CDR3 regions and judge functionality. After the sequences were translated into amino acids, every sequence predicted to be non-functional was thrown out. CDR3s were broken into kmers both with and without positional annotation, kmer frequencies were analysed by PCA, and samples were clustered using each of the 1023 combinations of PCs 1-10. Leave-one-out cross-validation was used to validate the classification, with parameters re-optimised on the remaining samples in each round. Shannon diversity was computed with the vegan R package from repeated random subsamples equal to the lowest read count. TCRdb processed the public reads again with the CATT caller, after which rows with matching DNA were combined. The V and J calls here are based on TCRdb, not the publication. In this sample the table shows roughly 410 gamma-chain clones, around half of which occur a single time. The ten largest account for 30% to 40% of the sample.

Material: a duodenal biopsy. The TCR comes from a human donor with celiac disease. The chain uses TRGV8 and TRGJP2. CDR3 sequence: CATWNKESRGSDWIKTF. In nucleotide form, the sequence is TGTGCCACCTGGAATAAGGAATCCCGCGGTAGTGATTGGATCAAGACGTTT.